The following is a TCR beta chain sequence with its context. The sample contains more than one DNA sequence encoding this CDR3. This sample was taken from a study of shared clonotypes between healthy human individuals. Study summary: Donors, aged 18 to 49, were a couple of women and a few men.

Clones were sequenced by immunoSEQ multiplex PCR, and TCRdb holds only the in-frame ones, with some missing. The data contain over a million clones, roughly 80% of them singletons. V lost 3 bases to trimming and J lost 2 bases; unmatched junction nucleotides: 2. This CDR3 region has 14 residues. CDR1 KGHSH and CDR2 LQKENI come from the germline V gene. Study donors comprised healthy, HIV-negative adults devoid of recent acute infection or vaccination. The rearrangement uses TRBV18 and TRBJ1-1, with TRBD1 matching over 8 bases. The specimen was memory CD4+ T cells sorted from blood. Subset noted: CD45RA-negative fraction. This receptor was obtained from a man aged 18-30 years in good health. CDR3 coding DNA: TGTGCCAGCTCACCTCAGGGGGCTAACACTGAAGCTTTCTTT. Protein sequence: CASSPQGANTEAFF.